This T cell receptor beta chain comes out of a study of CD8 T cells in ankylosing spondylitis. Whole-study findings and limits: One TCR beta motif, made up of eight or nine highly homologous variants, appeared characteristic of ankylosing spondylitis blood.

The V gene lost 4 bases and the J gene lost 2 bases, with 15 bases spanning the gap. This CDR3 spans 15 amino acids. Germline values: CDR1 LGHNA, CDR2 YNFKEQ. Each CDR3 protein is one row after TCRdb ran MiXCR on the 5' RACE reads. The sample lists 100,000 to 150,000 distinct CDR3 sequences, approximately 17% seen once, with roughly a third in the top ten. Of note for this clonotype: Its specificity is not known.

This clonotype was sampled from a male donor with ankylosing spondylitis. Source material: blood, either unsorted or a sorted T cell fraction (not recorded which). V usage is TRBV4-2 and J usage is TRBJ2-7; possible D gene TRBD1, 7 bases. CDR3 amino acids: CASSPRGDGTYEQYF. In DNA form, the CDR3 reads TGTGCCAGCAGCCCCAGGGGGGACGGAACCTACGAGCAGTACTTC.